The rows below give T cell receptor beta chains drawn from one sample of a study of EBV T-cell therapy then PD-1 blockade in nasopharyngeal carcinoma. Their cognate antigens are unknown. The assay was immunoSEQ multiplex PCR, and TCRdb's table has in-frame clones only and misses some. This table has 24,000 or so clones, 84% appearing once. This material consisted of CD8+ T cells from blood, taken at roughly day 67 from a patient whose treatment included autologous EBV-specific T cells and nivolumab. Every receptor here comes from a middle-aged man with nasopharyngeal carcinoma. Each CDR3 is given with its conserved first and last residue. A D gene is named only where the DNA matches it firmly. Clone size, where shown, is once, few, many, or a class for clones that have expanded.

clone_size	d_call	j_call	v_call	cdr3_nt	cdr3_aa
-	-	TRBJ2-2	TRBV4-1	TGCGCCAGCAGCCTCCGAATAGGGACCGGGGAGCTGTTTTTT	CASSLRIGTGELFF
-	TRBD1	TRBJ2-3	TRBV6-2/TRBV6-3	TGTGCCAGCAGTAGAGGGACAGCCGCAGATACGCAGTATTTT	CASSRGTAADTQYF
-	-	TRBJ1-1	TRBV19	TGTGCCAGTATCCCCGGGGGAGGGGGCACTGAAGCTTTCTTT	CASIPGGGGTEAFF
-	-	TRBJ2-7	TRBV6-5	TGTGCCAGCAGATCCCTCGGTGGAACTTACGAGCAGTACTTC	CASRSLGGTYEQYF
-	-	TRBJ1-5	TRBV23-1	TGCGCCAGCAGTCAGGGCCATAACACTTACGATAGCAATCAGCCCCAGCATTTT	CASSQGHNTYDSNQPQHF
many	-	TRBJ2-3	TRBV3-1/TRBV3-2	TGTGCCAGCAGCCCCGAAGGGGACACAGATACGCAGTATTTT	CASSPEGDTDTQYF
-	-	TRBJ2-7	TRBV7-6	TGTGCCAGCAGCTTACTGTGGTCAGAAGGTGAGCAGTACTTC	CASSLLWSEGEQYF
once	-	TRBJ2-1	TRBV12-3/TRBV12-4	TGTGCCAGCAAACTTTTTGGGAATGAGCAGTTCTTC	CASKLFGNEQFF
-	TRBD2	TRBJ2-3	TRBV6-4	TGTGCCAGCAGTGACACGGCGGGGGAGGCAGATACGCAGTATTTT	CASSDTAGEADTQYF
-	TRBD2	TRBJ2-2	TRBV6-4	TGTGCCAGCAGTCGGGGACTAGAGGGCCCCGGGGAGCTGTTTTTT	CASSRGLEGPGELFF
-	-	TRBJ1-2	TRBV2	TGTGCCAGCAGTGAATTGATGGCAGACTACTATGGCTACACCTTC	CASSELMADYYGYTF
-	-	TRBJ2-7	TRBV7-9	TGTGCCAGCAGCTTAGCGCTGAGGAACTACGAGCAGTACTTC	CASSLALRNYEQYF
-	TRBD2	TRBJ2-1	TRBV6-4	TGTGCCAGCAGTGAACTAGCGAACAATGAGCAGTTCTTC	CASSELANNEQFF
-	TRBD2	TRBJ2-2	TRBV6-4	TGTGCCAGCAGTGACGGGGGGGACACCGGGGAGCTGTTTTTT	CASSDGGDTGELFF
-	-	TRBJ2-2	TRBV7-9	TGTGCCAGCAGCTTAGGAGTATTCGTCGGAGGGAACACCGGGGAGCTGTTTTTT	CASSLGVFVGGNTGELFF
-	-	TRBJ2-3	TRBV7-3	TGTGCCAGCAGCTCCCATAGCGGACTCACAGATACGCAGTATTTT	CASSSHSGLTDTQYF
-	-	TRBJ1-5	TRBV5-6	TGTGCCAGCAGCTTAGGGCCATTTCAGCCCCAGCATTTT	CASSLGPFQPQHF
-	TRBD1	TRBJ1-1	TRBV24-1	TGTGCCACCAGGGGCCGACAGGGGGCGGGGATGAACACTGAAGCTTTCTTT	CATRGRQGAGMNTEAFF
-	-	TRBJ1-6	TRBV19	TGTGCCAGTAGTATTGGCAGGGGAGGCCTTAATTCACCCCTCCACTTT	CASSIGRGGLNSPLHF
few	-	TRBJ1-2	TRBV9	TGTGCCAGCAGCGTAGGGGGGGACTATGGCTACACCTTC	CASSVGGDYGYTF
-	TRBD1	TRBJ2-4	TRBV3-1/TRBV3-2	TGTGCCAGCAGCCAAGGGGACAGGGACATTCAGTACTTC	CASSQGDRDIQYF
once	-	TRBJ2-3	TRBV5-4	TGTGCCATCACCGAGTGGGACCGCACAGATACGCAGTATTTT	CAITEWDRTDTQYF
-	TRBD1	TRBJ2-1	TRBV6-5	TGTGCCAGCAGTAGCTCCGGGACAGGGGGGGATGAGCAGTTCTTC	CASSSSGTGGDEQFF
-	-	TRBJ2-5	TRBV13	TGTGCCAGCTCACCTCGAGGAGGGGCCAGAAAGACCCAGTACTTC	CASSPRGGARKTQYF
-	TRBD1	TRBJ2-3	TRBV9	TGTGCCAGCAGCGCACAGGGGCTAAGCACAGATACGCAGTATTTT	CASSAQGLSTDTQYF
-	-	TRBJ2-7	TRBV12-3/TRBV12-4	TGTGCCAGCAGTTTCGCGGGTTACGAGCAGTACTTC	CASSFAGYEQYF
few	TRBD1	TRBJ2-7	TRBV4-1	TGCGCCAGCAGCCAAGAGACAGGGACCTACGAGCAGTACTTC	CASSQETGTYEQYF
-	-	TRBJ1-1	TRBV4-1	TGCGCCAGCCTCGGGACCGTCGCTTTCTTT	CASLGTVAFF
-	-	TRBJ2-7	TRBV6-5	TGTGCCAGCAGTTACTCGGCAGGGTCCTCCTACGAGCAGTACTTC	CASSYSAGSSYEQYF
-	TRBD1	TRBJ1-2	TRBV6-5	TGTGCCAGCACTCACGACAGGGACAAGAGAAAGGGCTACACCTTC	CASTHDRDKRKGYTF
medium-sized	-	TRBJ1-2	TRBV5-1	TGCGCCAGCAGAGAGACTATCGATCGTGGCTACACCTTC	CASRETIDRGYTF
-	-	TRBJ1-5	TRBV7-8	TGTGCCAGCAGCTTAGTTCCTATAGGGTCGTACTATAGCAATCAGCCCCAGCATTTT	CASSLVPIGSYYSNQPQHF
-	-	TRBJ2-7	TRBV7-6	TGTGCCAGCAGCCCGCGACTAGGTTGGATCTACGAGCAGTACTTC	CASSPRLGWIYEQYF
-	TRBD2	TRBJ2-3	TRBV5-1	TGCGCCAGCAGCACGTCTAGCGGGGGGGCCTACACAGATACGCAGTATTTT	CASSTSSGGAYTDTQYF
-	-	TRBJ1-1	TRBV7-9	TGTGCCAGCAGCTTAGTTGGACAGCTCACTGAAGCTTTCTTT	CASSLVGQLTEAFF
-	TRBD2	TRBJ2-1	TRBV6-4	TGTGCCAGCAGTGGCGCTAGCGGGGGCTACAATGAGCAGTTCTTC	CASSGASGGYNEQFF
once	TRBD1	TRBJ1-4	TRBV19	TGTGCCAGTGGCGCCCCAGGGGGTAACGAAAAACTGTTTTTT	CASGAPGGNEKLFF
-	-	TRBJ1-5	TRBV6-1	TGTGCCAGCAGTGAAGCCCGGGGGGCGTACGGCAATCAGCCCCAGCATTTT	CASSEARGAYGNQPQHF
few	-	TRBJ1-6	TRBV28	TGTGCCAGCAGTTTCCCCTCACCCCTCCACTTT	CASSFPSPLHF
-	-	TRBJ2-3	TRBV9	TGTGCCAGCAGCGTAGGGTGGTTTAGCACAGATACGCAGTATTTT	CASSVGWFSTDTQYF
-	-	TRBJ1-5	TRBV9	TGTGCCAGCAGCCTACGGGGGGCTAGCAATCAGCCCCAGCATTTT	CASSLRGASNQPQHF
-	TRBD2	TRBJ2-3	TRBV9	TGTGCCAGCTGTTCTAGCGGGGTCCGCACAGATACGCAGTATTTT	CASCSSGVRTDTQYF
-	TRBD2	TRBJ2-5	TRBV5-4	TGTGCCAGCAGCTTCAGCGGGGGTGACGAGACCCAGTACTTC	CASSFSGGDETQYF
-	-	TRBJ1-5	TRBV27	TGTGCCAGCAGTCCCTTGGGGCGGGCCCAGCCCCAGCATTTT	CASSPLGRAQPQHF
-	TRBD1	TRBJ2-5	TRBV7-9	TGTGCCAGCACCTTCCCCCGGACAGGGGAAGAGACCCAGTACTTC	CASTFPRTGEETQYF
-	-	TRBJ2-7	TRBV30	TGTGCCTGGACAGAAGGCTCCTACGAGCAGTACTTC	CAWTEGSYEQYF
-	-	TRBJ2-7	TRBV27	TGTGCCAGCAGTTTATTGGTCCACTCCTACGAGCAGTACTTC	CASSLLVHSYEQYF
-	-	TRBJ1-2	TRBV15	TGTGCCACCAGCCCCGAGGGCCTAGGATATGGCTACACCTTC	CATSPEGLGYGYTF
-	-	TRBJ2-6	TRBV6-6	TGTGCCAGCCCCCGGAGGTCTGGGGCCAACGTCCTGACTTTC	CASPRRSGANVLTF
-	-	TRBJ1-1	TRBV7-9	TGTGCCAGCAGACAGGACGGCAGCACTGAAGCTTTCTTT	CASRQDGSTEAFF
-	-	TRBJ1-4	TRBV6-4	TGTGCCAGCAGTGACGGGGGGCTCAATGGAGGGAAGCTGTTTTTT	CASSDGGLNGGKLFF
few	-	TRBJ1-6	TRBV5-4	TGTGCCAGCAGCCGGGGCACCTATAATTCACCCCTCCACTTT	CASSRGTYNSPLHF
-	TRBD2	TRBJ2-1	TRBV4-3	TGCGCCAGCAGCCAAGAGGGACTAGCGCGTTACAATGAGCAGTTCTTC	CASSQEGLARYNEQFF
-	-	TRBJ2-7	TRBV9	TGTGCCAGCAGCCCAGGGGGGGGCTCTTCCTACGAGCAGTACTTC	CASSPGGGSSYEQYF
-	-	TRBJ1-2	TRBV27	TGTGCCAGCAGTTTATTGCCAGCTAGGGTCTATGGCTACACCTTC	CASSLLPARVYGYTF